This T cell receptor (beta chain) emerged from a study of T-cell reconstitution after alpha-beta-depleted transplantation in children. Study results and caveats: At one year after transplant, newly produced T cells mostly accounted for T-cell counts and diversity.

The CDR3 totals 17 residues. V gave up 4 bases and J gave up 0 bases, with 17 bases separating them. The germline gives CDR1 SGHTA, CDR2 FQGNSA. This clonotype was observed a handful of times. Antigen: not known. The library targeted TCRbeta and was prepared with unique molecular identifiers. One entry per CDR3 protein, called by TCRdb with MiXCR from the PCR reads. This sample has some 440,000 distinct CDR3 sequences, with roughly 16% found just once. This sequence was found in a boy younger than two who had a stem cell transplant for Wiskott-Aldrich syndrome, so the T cells may come from the graft donor. The chain carries TRBV7-2 and TRBJ2-3; tentatively, D is TRBD1 (6 bases). The sequences come from PBMCs, mostly from graft donor cells, collected 360 days after TCRalphabeta/CD19-depleted stem cell transplant. Written as DNA, the CDR3 is TGTGCCAGCAGCTATTTAGGGGGTCAGGGTAGCACAGATACGCAGTATTTT. Protein product: CASSYLGGQGSTDTQYF.